A selection of T cell receptor beta chains follows, all from one sample in a study of blood T cells in healthy people across ages. From the 5' RACE reads, TCRdb called clonotypes with MiXCR, one entry per CDR3 protein. The top ten clones hold 11% of a sample with roughly 1,500,000 distinct CDR3 sequences, roughly 32% of them seen once. Source material: blood. The receptors here all came from a woman in her twenties or thirties in good health. The CDR3 runs from the conserved cysteine through the conserved F or W. The order of the fields is clone size, V gene, J gene, D gene, CDR3 protein, CDR3 DNA. The D gene is left open where the match is weak. Clone size appears in some rows only: once, few, many, or a class for an expanded clone.

few	TRBV6-2/TRBV6-3	TRBJ2-7	TRBD2	CASSYLAGVDEQYF	TGTGCCAGCAGTTACCTAGCGGGTGTAGACGAGCAGTACTTC
-	TRBV3-1	TRBJ2-7	-	CASSQENLVTGEQYF	TGTGCCAGCAGCCAAGAGAACTTGGTCACCGGGGAGCAGTACTTC
-	TRBV20-1	TRBJ1-2	-	CSAPTWRGGGYTF	TGCAGTGCACCGACGTGGAGGGGGGGCGGCTACACCTTC
-	TRBV3-1	TRBJ2-4	-	CASSPTGINQYF	TGTGCCAGCAGCCCCACGGGAATCAATCAGTACTTC
-	TRBV12-3/TRBV12-4	TRBJ2-1	-	CASSLAQGRGYEQFF	TGTGCCAGCAGTTTAGCGCAGGGTAGAGGCTATGAGCAGTTCTTC
once	TRBV6-1	TRBJ2-1	-	CASSIWMGQGQYNEQFF	TGTGCCAGCAGTATCTGGATGGGGCAGGGACAATACAATGAGCAGTTCTTC
few	TRBV7-6	TRBJ2-2	TRBD1	CASSSYTSTGGASGELFF	TGTGCCAGCAGCTCCTATACCTCGACAGGGGGCGCGTCCGGGGAGCTGTTTTTT
-	TRBV3-1	TRBJ2-1	TRBD2	CASSPLAGGPGNEQFF	TGTGCCAGCAGCCCCCTAGCGGGGGGGCCGGGCAATGAGCAGTTCTTC
few	TRBV7-2	TRBJ2-2	-	CASNWENTGELFF	TGTGCCAGCAACTGGGAGAACACCGGGGAGCTGTTTTTT
-	TRBV7-2	TRBJ2-7	-	CASSLKGSGGAVPYEQYF	TGTGCCAGCAGCTTAAAGGGATCCGGAGGGGCTGTCCCCTACGAGCAGTACTTC
few	TRBV9	TRBJ2-7	TRBD2	CASSPGSGAPYEQYF	TGTGCCAGCAGCCCCGGTAGCGGGGCCCCCTACGAGCAGTACTTC
few	TRBV7-3	TRBJ2-5	-	CASSLMGEGTQYF	TGTGCCAGCAGCTTAATGGGTGAAGGGACCCAGTACTTC
-	TRBV7-9	TRBJ2-3	TRBD1	CASSLGTGAKDTQYF	TGTGCCAGCAGCTTAGGGACAGGGGCGAAAGATACGCAGTATTTT
-	TRBV20-1	TRBJ1-1	-	CSARTEQNTEAFF	TGCAGTGCTAGGACAGAACAAAACACTGAAGCTTTCTTT
-	TRBV3-1	TRBJ1-1	-	CASSARETNTEAFF	TGTGCCAGCAGCGCCCGGGAGACTAACACTGAAGCTTTCTTT
-	TRBV6-5	TRBJ2-7	-	CASSTTRDEQYF	TGTGCCAGCAGCACTACTAGGGACGAGCAGTACTTC
many	TRBV6-5	TRBJ2-5	-	CASRRTAQETQYF	TGTGCCAGCAGGCGGACGGCCCAAGAGACCCAGTACTTC
-	TRBV7-2	TRBJ2-7	TRBD2	CASSPTTTSGGYEQYF	TGTGCCAGCAGCCCTACGACGACTAGCGGGGGCTACGAGCAGTACTTC
-	TRBV2	TRBJ2-3	-	CASSADLTTDTQYF	TGTGCCAGCAGCGCGGATTTGACCACAGATACGCAGTATTTT
-	TRBV28	TRBJ2-5	-	CASNTRRPQETQYF	TGTGCCAGCAATACACGCCGGCCACAAGAGACCCAGTACTTC
-	TRBV7-9	TRBJ2-1	TRBD2	CASSLDSGTSSFF	TGTGCCAGCAGCTTAGATTCGGGGACTAGTTCGTTCTTC
few	TRBV6-1	TRBJ1-2	TRBD1	CASRTGQNYGYTF	TGTGCCAGCAGGACGGGACAGAACTATGGCTACACCTTC
few	TRBV10-3	TRBJ2-1	-	CAIGQDEQFF	TGTGCCATTGGTCAGGATGAGCAGTTCTTC
-	TRBV6-1	TRBJ1-5	-	CASSVGVQPQHF	TGTGCCAGCAGTGTCGGTGTGCAGCCCCAGCATTTT
many	TRBV29-1	TRBJ2-3	-	CSVDLGDSTDTQYF	TGCAGCGTTGACTTGGGCGATTCCACAGATACGCAGTATTTT